There are a few counts of the clone carrying this T cell receptor (beta chain). CDR1 and CDR2 (germline): KGHDR, SFDVKD. This CDR3 spans 13 amino acids. V was clipped by 7 bases and J by 2 bases, with 9 bases between them. This sample is drawn from a study of identical twins. Template switching introduced a universal primer site, and the cDNA bore unique molecular identifiers. Each CDR3 protein gets one entry after TCRdb re-called the 5' RACE reads with MiXCR. Among 450,000 to 650,000 distinct CDR3 sequences, 12% to 15% were seen once, and the ten largest hold 0.44%. The data also belong to a second study, concerning yellow fever vaccine responses in identical twins.

V usage is TRBV24-1 and J usage is TRBJ2-3; tentative D call: TRBD1 (6 bases). Input material: CD4+ T cells sorted from blood. The receptor comes from a woman under 30 in good health. This CDR3 is CATRRDNTDTQYF. The CDR3 coding sequence is TGTGCCACCAGAAGGGACAACACAGATACGCAGTATTTT.